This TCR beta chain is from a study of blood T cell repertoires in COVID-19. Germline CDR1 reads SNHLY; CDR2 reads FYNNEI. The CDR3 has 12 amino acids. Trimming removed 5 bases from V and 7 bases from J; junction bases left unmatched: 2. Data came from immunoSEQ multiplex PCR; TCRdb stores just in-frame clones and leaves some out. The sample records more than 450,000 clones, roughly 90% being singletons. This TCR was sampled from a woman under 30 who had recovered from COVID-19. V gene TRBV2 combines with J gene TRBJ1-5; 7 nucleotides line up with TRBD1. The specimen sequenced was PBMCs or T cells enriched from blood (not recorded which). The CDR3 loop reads CASSRQGQPQHF. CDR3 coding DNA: TGTGCCAGCAGTCGACAGGGCCAGCCCCAGCATTTT. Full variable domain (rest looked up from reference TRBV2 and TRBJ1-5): EPEVTQTPSHQVTQMGQEVILRCVPISNHLYFYWYRQILGQKVEFLVSFYNNEISEKSEIFDDQFSVERPDGSNFTLKIRSTKLEDSAMYFCASSRQGQPQHFGDGTRLSIL.